This is a list of T cell receptor beta chains from one sample in a study of response to subunit inactivated influenza vaccine. TCRdb passed the RT-PCR reads through MiXCR, listing each CDR3 protein once. The profile covers about 520,000 distinct CDR3 sequences, with 25% appearing a single time and around 1.8% taken by the ten largest. The starting material was CD4+ T cells sorted from PBMCs, obtained more than 4 days after vaccination. The receptors here all came from a man aged 45-65 years who received an inactivated influenza vaccine. CDR3s include the opening cysteine and the closing phenylalanine or tryptophan. The order of the fields is J gene, clone size, V gene, D gene, CDR3 protein, CDR3 DNA. The D gene is left open where the match is weak. Expanded clones get a size class; other rows say once, few or many, or leave the size out.

>TRBJ2-3|few|TRBV10-3|-
CAISESGDSTDTQYF
TGTGCCATCAGTGAGTCGGGGGACTCGACAGATACGCAGTATTTT
>TRBJ2-3|many|TRBV12-3/TRBV12-4|TRBD1
CASKPGQGYTDTQYF
TGTGCCAGCAAACCGGGACAGGGGTACACAGATACGCAGTATTTT
>TRBJ2-7|-|TRBV3-1|TRBD1
CASSQEQGPRYF
TGTGCCAGCAGCCAAGAACAGGGGCCCCGGTACTTC
>TRBJ2-5|few|TRBV20-1|-
CSAGTDGGGETQYF
TGCAGTGCTGGAACGGACGGTGGGGGAGAGACCCAGTACTTC
>TRBJ2-3|-|TRBV4-2|-
CASSQDFITGADTQYF
TGTGCCAGCAGCCAAGATTTTATTACTGGGGCAGATACGCAGTATTTT
>TRBJ1-3|few|TRBV27|-
CASRTDGSSGNTIYF
TGTGCCAGCAGAACGGACGGCAGCTCTGGAAACACCATATATTTT
>TRBJ2-1|-|TRBV12-3/TRBV12-4|TRBD2
CASKATSGSYNEQFF
TGTGCCAGCAAAGCTACTAGCGGCTCCTACAATGAGCAGTTCTTC
>TRBJ2-3|few|TRBV7-2|TRBD2
CASSFSGISTDTQYF
TGTGCCAGCAGCTTTAGCGGGATAAGCACAGATACGCAGTATTTT
>TRBJ1-3|-|TRBV11-2|-
CASSLDSLSGNTIYF
TGTGCCAGCAGCTTAGACAGCCTCTCTGGAAACACCATATATTTT
>TRBJ2-5|few|TRBV20-1|-
CSALQGYQETQYF
TGCAGTGCCCTACAGGGCTACCAAGAGACCCAGTACTTC
>TRBJ2-1|-|TRBV24-1|TRBD2
CATSDAPGLAGGSNEQFF
TGTGCCACCAGTGATGCACCCGGACTAGCGGGAGGGTCCAATGAGCAGTTCTTC
>TRBJ2-7|few|TRBV29-1|-
CSANLGRGSSYEQYF
TGCAGCGCCAACTTGGGGAGGGGGAGCTCCTACGAGCAGTACTTC
>TRBJ2-1|-|TRBV18|TRBD2
CASSRRSGNTYNEQFF
TGTGCCAGCTCACGGCGGAGCGGGAACACCTACAATGAGCAGTTCTTC
>TRBJ2-7|-|TRBV28|-
CASSVQTVSYEQYF
TGTGCCAGCAGCGTTCAAACGGTCTCCTACGAGCAGTACTTC
>TRBJ1-4|-|TRBV4-3|-
CASSVQGGGDEKLFF
TGCGCCAGCAGCGTACAGGGAGGCGGTGATGAAAAACTGTTTTTT
>TRBJ1-2|-|TRBV3-1|-
CASSRGTLGYTF
TGTGCCAGCAGCCGAGGGACACTTGGCTACACCTTC
>TRBJ2-7|-|TRBV3-1|-
CASSQGVGRTYAYEQYF
TGTGCCAGCAGCCAAGGCGTCGGACGCACATACGCCTACGAGCAGTACTTC
>TRBJ2-2|-|TRBV2|-
CASSENRSVRELFF
TGTGCCAGCAGTGAGAACAGGTCCGTCAGGGAGCTGTTTTTT
>TRBJ2-7|-|TRBV20-1|TRBD2
CSASGGASEQYF
TGCAGTGCTAGCGGGGGGGCGAGCGAGCAGTACTTC
>TRBJ2-1|few|TRBV4-2|TRBD1
CASSQDRGPSYNEQFF
TGTGCCAGCAGCCAAGATAGGGGGCCCTCCTACAATGAGCAGTTCTTC
>TRBJ2-3|-|TRBV4-2|-
CASSQMTGVTDTQYF
TGTGCCAGCAGTCAGATGACAGGCGTCACAGATACGCAGTATTTT
>TRBJ1-2|-|TRBV29-1|-
CSVDRQGSTYGYTF
TGCAGCGTTGATCGCCAAGGGAGTACCTATGGCTACACCTTC
>TRBJ1-4|-|TRBV12-3/TRBV12-4|-
CASSLEGPLVF
TGTGCCAGCAGTTTAGAGGGCCCCCTGGTTTTT
>TRBJ2-7|-|TRBV29-1|TRBD2
CSAWTSGRIHEQYF
TGCAGCGCTTGGACTAGCGGGAGGATCCACGAGCAGTACTTC
>TRBJ2-7|-|TRBV10-3|-
CAIMKQGTHEQYF
TGTGCCATCATGAAACAGGGAACACACGAGCAGTACTTC
>TRBJ2-1|few|TRBV29-1|-
CSVEKGPPAVEQFF
TGCAGCGTTGAGAAGGGCCCTCCGGCGGTTGAGCAGTTCTTC
>TRBJ2-2|few|TRBV7-2|-
CASSLDGIDTGELFF
TGTGCCAGCAGTCTTGACGGGATCGACACCGGGGAGCTGTTTTTT
>TRBJ2-7|few|TRBV10-3|TRBD2
CAISETSGSSYEQYF
TGTGCCATCAGCGAGACTAGCGGGAGCTCCTACGAGCAGTACTTC
>TRBJ1-2|-|TRBV5-1|-
CASSIQDYGYTF
TGCGCCAGCAGCATACAAGACTATGGCTACACCTTC